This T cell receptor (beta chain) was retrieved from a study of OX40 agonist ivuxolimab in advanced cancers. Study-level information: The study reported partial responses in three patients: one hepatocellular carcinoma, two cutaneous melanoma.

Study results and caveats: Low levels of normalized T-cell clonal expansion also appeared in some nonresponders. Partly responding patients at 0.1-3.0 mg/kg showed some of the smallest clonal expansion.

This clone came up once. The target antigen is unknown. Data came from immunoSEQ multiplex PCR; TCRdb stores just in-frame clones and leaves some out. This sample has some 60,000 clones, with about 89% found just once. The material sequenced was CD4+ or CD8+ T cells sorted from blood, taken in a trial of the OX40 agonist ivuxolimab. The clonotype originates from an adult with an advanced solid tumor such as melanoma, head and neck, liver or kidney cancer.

In DNA, the CDR3 is TGTGCCAGTAGTATACCTGGGGCCCCGAACACCGGGGAGCTGTTTTTT. Translated: CASSIPGAPNTGELFF. J is TRBJ2-2 and V is TRBV19; tentatively, D is TRBD1 (5 bases). Germline V gene lookup returns CDR1 LNHDA and CDR2 SQIVND (reference sequence). The length of the CDR3 is 16 residues. Deletions cut 2 bases from V and 0 bases from J, with 10 bases between.